This T cell receptor beta chain was captured by sequencing in a study of cytomegalovirus exposure and HLA in healthy donors. Primers included in the PCR were 60 Vbeta and 13 Jbeta primers. TCRdb keeps only in-frame clones here, not all; method: immunoSEQ multiplex PCR. Seen here are around 50,000 clones, 70% to 80% observed once, and the top ten hold approximately 6.8%. V lost 1 base and J lost 0; bases outside the gene matches: 2. The CDR3 totals 17 residues. In germline, CDR1 is GTSNPN, CDR2 SVGIG (reference sequence). The sample was PBMCs. This TCR was sampled from a man in his thirties or forties in good health and CMV-seronegative. V usage is TRBV30 and J usage is TRBJ2-6, with TRBD1 matching 11 bases. CDR3 region: CAWSGDRGSSGANVLTF. The CDR3 nucleotides are TGTGCCTGGAGTGGGGACAGGGGGTCCTCTGGGGCCAACGTCCTGACTTTC.